This section outlines one TCR beta chain sequence together with its context. This sample was included in a study of T-cell reconstitution after alpha-beta-depleted transplantation in children. The J segment lost 4 bases and the V segment lost 1 base, leaving 5 bases of the junction unmatched. The CDR3 spans 15 residues. The V gene's germline CDR1 is SGHRS and CDR2 YFSETQ. Unique molecular identifiers were used to barcode this TCRbeta library. Each CDR3 protein gets one entry after TCRdb re-called the PCR reads with MiXCR. This table has some 600,000 distinct CDR3 sequences, around 16% appearing once. The material was PBMCs from the stem cell graft donor, obtained from the stem cell graft. This clonotype was sampled from a human donor who donated a stem cell graft to a child with acute myeloid leukemia. The V gene is TRBV5-1, the J gene TRBJ2-1; TRBD1 agrees at 7 bases. Here the CDR3 reads CASSLRDSKYNEQFF. Written as DNA, the CDR3 is TGCGCCAGCAGCTTGCGGGACAGTAAGTACAATGAGCAGTTCTTC.